This is a list of T cell receptor beta chains from one sample in a study of CD8+ T cells in alopecia areata. Repertoires were generated with immunoSEQ multiplex PCR, while TCRdb's copy carries only in-frame clones and drops some. Altogether about 120,000 clones are present, 61% being singletons, with the ten largest covering 4.5% to 6%. Sequenced here: CD4+ T cells sorted from blood, sampled at week 4, from a patient treated with tofacitinib. These receptors all stem from a human donor with alopecia areata. Both conserved end residues are part of each CDR3. Clone size is not always given. Where it is, it says once, few, many or a class for expanded clones.

TRBV7-2	16	few	CASSDRLAGPTDTQYF
TRBV7-9	13	NA	CARQGEEQETQYF
TRBV29-1	14	NA	CSVSLGATNEKLFF
TRBV21-1	13	few	CATRGQDTYEQYF
TRBV4-3	13	NA	CASSQNRYYEQYF
TRBV27	11	few	CASSLFLGYTF
TRBV29-1	12	once	CSVLWIRYGYTF
TRBV4-2	14	NA	CASSQDNGGYEQYF
TRBV2	12	NA	CASSEGQGEQFF
TRBV28	15	NA	CASRSMGQGTYEQYF
TRBV18	15	NA	CASSPGPQANYGYTF